The 4 T cell receptor beta chains reported below all come from one sample, sequenced in a study of CD8 T cells in Susac syndrome. A quantity of about 0.5 to 1 ug RNA underwent reverse transcription using random hexamers. TCRdb redid the calling of the immunoSEQ multiplex PCR reads with MiXCR, one entry per CDR3 protein. The sample carries around 80,000 distinct CDR3 sequences, around 96% recorded once. The specimen sequenced was CD8+ T cells from PBMCs. The receptor set was obtained from a human donor with Susac syndrome.

The rearrangement joins TRBV20-1 to TRBJ1-5, with a possible D match to TRBD1 (5 bases). Trimming took 0 bases from V and 0 from J, leaving 15 bases between them. Germline values: CDR1 DFQATT, CDR2 SNEGSKA (reference sequence). CDR3 length: 17 amino acids. CDR3: CSARETRVGYSNQPQHF. CDR3 bases: TGCAGTGCTAGAGAGACCAGGGTGGGTTATAGCAATCAGCCCCAGCATTTT.

This chain connects TRBV2 to TRBJ2-1, with unresolved D. V was trimmed by 6 bases and J by 3 bases, leaving 6 bases between them. Germline CDR1 reads SNHLY; CDR2 reads FYNNEI. The CDR3 consists of 12 residues. The CDR3 DNA reads TGTGCCAGCAGGGCCGGCTACAATGAGCAGTTCTTC. It yields the protein CASRAGYNEQFF. Supplemented by reference TRBV2 and TRBJ2-1, the full variable domain reads EPEVTQTPSHQVTQMGQEVILRCVPISNHLYFYWYRQILGQKVEFLVSFYNNEISEKSEIFDDQFSVERPDGSNFTLKIRSTKLEDSAMYFCASRAGYNEQFFGPGTRLTVL.

J is TRBJ1-1 and V is TRBV3-1; weak D call: TRBD1 (6 bases). CDR3 size: 14 residues. Trimming took 4 bases from V and 5 from J, leaving 14 bases between them. The germline V gene encodes CDR1 LGHDT and CDR2 YNNKEL (reference sequence). CDR3 nucleotide sequence: TGTGCCAGCAGCCCCACGGGGGGCGGAACTGAAGCTTTCTTT. Its protein is CASSPTGGGTEAFF. Looking up the rest from reference TRBV3-1 and TRBJ1-1 gives the full variable domain: DTAVSQTPKYLVTQMGNDKSIKCEQNLGHDTMYWYKQDSKKFLKIMFSYNNKELIINETVPNRFSPKSPDKAHLNLHINSLELGDSAVYFCASSPTGGGTEAFFGQGTRLTVV.

The chain uses TRBV12-3 or TRBV12-4 and TRBJ2-5; D is unresolved. V lost 10 bases to trimming and J lost 1 base, with 7 bases between them. The CDR3 contains 11 residues. CDR3 loop: CATAGQETQYF. CDR3 DNA sequence: TGTGCCACTGCTGGCCAAGAGACCCAGTACTTC.